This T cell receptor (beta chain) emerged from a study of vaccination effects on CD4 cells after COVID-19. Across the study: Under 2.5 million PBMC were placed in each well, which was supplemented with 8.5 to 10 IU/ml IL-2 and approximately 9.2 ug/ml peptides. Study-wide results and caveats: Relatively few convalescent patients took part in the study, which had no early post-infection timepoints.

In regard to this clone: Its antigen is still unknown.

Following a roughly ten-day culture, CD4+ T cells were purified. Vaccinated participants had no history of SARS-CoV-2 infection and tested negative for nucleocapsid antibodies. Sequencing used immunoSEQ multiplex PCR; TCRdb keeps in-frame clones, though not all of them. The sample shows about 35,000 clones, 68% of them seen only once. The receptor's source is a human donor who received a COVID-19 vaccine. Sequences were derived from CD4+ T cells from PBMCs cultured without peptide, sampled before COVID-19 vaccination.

CDR3 coding DNA: TGTGCCAGCAGCTTTCGACAGGGGGCTGGCTACACCTTC. Translating gives CASSFRQGAGYTF. The chain links TRBV7-9 to TRBJ1-2, with 10 bases identical to TRBD1. Trimming at V came to 3 bases and at J to 7 bases, leaving 2 bases not matched to a gene. The CDR3 covers 13 residues. CDR1 SEHNR and CDR2 FQNEAQ come from the germline V gene (reference sequence). Using reference TRBV7-9 and TRBJ1-2 for the parts outside the CDR3, the full variable domain is DTGVSQNPRHKITKRGQNVTFRCDPISEHNRLYWYRQTLGQGPEFLTYFQNEAQLEKSRLLSDRFSAERPKGSFSTLEIQRTEQGDSAMYLCASSFRQGAGYTFGSGTRLTVV.